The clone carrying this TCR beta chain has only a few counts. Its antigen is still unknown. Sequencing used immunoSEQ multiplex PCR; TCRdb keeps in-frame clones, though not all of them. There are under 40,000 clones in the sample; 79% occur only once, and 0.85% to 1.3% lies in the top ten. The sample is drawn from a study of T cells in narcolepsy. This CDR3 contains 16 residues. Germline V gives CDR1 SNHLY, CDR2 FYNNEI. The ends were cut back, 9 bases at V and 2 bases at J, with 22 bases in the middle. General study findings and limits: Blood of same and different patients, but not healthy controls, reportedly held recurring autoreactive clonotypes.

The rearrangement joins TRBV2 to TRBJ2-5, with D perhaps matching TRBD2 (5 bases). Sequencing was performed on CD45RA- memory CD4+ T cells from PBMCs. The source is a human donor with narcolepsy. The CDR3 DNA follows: TGTGCCAGTTATGGCCAGTTAACTTTAGCGCAAGAGACCCAGTACTTC. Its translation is CASYGQLTLAQETQYF.